The present T cell receptor (beta chain) was sequenced within a study of T-cell memory formation after mild COVID-19. The study's findings and limits: Contracting clones localized mainly to CM and EM when CD4+ and mainly to EMRA when CD8+. Whether second-wave clones peaking at day 37 were SARS-CoV-2 specific went unconfirmed.

This clonotype was observed many times. Antigen: not known. TCRdb reprocessed the 5' RACE reads via MiXCR and lists one record per CDR3 protein. The sample lists just over 350,000 distinct CDR3 sequences; approximately 14% were seen once. V lost 3 bases and J 4 bases, leaving 17 bases between the germline ends. The CDR3 is 15 residues long. Germline CDR1 is DFQATT and CDR2 is SNEGSKA (reference sequence). The sample taken for sequencing was PBMCs or a T cell subset sorted from them (not recorded which). This receptor was identified in a man between 18 and 29 years old who had mild COVID-19 (a few samples of this study predate the infection). Cell type and time point are not known. The chain recombines TRBV20-1 with TRBJ2-3; perhaps TRBD2 as D (6 bases). The CDR3 reads CSARADYSFADTQYF. Here the CDR3 DNA reads TGCAGTGCTAGGGCGGACTATAGTTTTGCAGATACGCAGTATTTT.